This T cell receptor (beta chain) originates from a study of T cells after yellow fever vaccination. The authors made TCR cDNA by 5'RACE template switching, adding a universal primer site and UMIs. TCRdb re-called the 5' RACE reads through MiXCR, storing one row per CDR3 protein. Here the sample spans about 130,000 distinct CDR3 sequences, 8.9% being singletons. This clonotype was seen a handful of times. Its antigen is unknown. Between the trimmed V and J ends, which lost 0 bases and 4 bases, there was a span of 13 bases. CDR3 length: 16 amino acids. Germline V gene sequence: CDR1 SGHAT, CDR2 FQNNGV. Study findings and constraints: Boosting was followed by the reappearance of most primary-vaccination clones (less than 98% CD4, 85% to 90% CD8).

The receptor was derived from a man between 18 and 35 years old who received the YFV17D yellow fever vaccine. The gene calls are TRBV11-2 and TRBJ2-1; D possibly corresponds to TRBD1 (6 bases). This specimen was CD8+ T cells sorted from PBMCs, taken on the day of the yellow fever booster vaccination. The CDR3 coding sequence is TGTGCCAGCAGCTTAGATATAGGGACAAGTTACAATGAGCAGTTCTTC. Its translation is CASSLDIGTSYNEQFF.